This record looks at one T cell receptor (beta chain) sequence and its context. As originally analysed: Quantification of nucleated cells was approximated via reference gene primer amplification. Here immunoSEQ multiplex PCR was the method, and the copy in TCRdb shows in-frame clones only, minus some. The V and J calls and clone size are taken from that table; D and trimming were inferred from the DNA. The repertoire includes a few hundred thousand clones, roughly 84% of them detected once, and about 1.5% sits in the top ten. The data originate from a study of blood T cell repertoires in COVID-19. As for the study in general: COVID-19 samples from acute and convalescent phases originated in the United States, Italy and Spain. Sources were T cells, B-cell-depleted T cells, or PBMCs; the material itself was cDNA or gDNA.

The CDR3 contains 17 residues. V was clipped by 7 bases and J by 0 bases; unmatched bases: 7. CDR1 and CDR2 (germline): ENHRY, SYGVKD. V gene TRBV10-3 combines with J gene TRBJ2-6; TRBD1 agrees at 9 bases. The clonotype originates from a woman in her thirties or forties who had recovered from COVID-19. The sequenced sample was peripheral blood. CDR3 sequence: CAIMPGQGFSGANVLTF. CDR3 coding DNA: TGTGCCATCATGCCGGGACAGGGCTTCTCTGGGGCCAACGTCCTGACTTTC.